A single sample gave rise to the 9 T cell receptor beta chains below, sequenced in a study of identical twins. One entry per CDR3 protein, called by TCRdb with MiXCR from the 5' RACE reads. Of 240,000 or so distinct CDR3 sequences in the sample, approximately 10% were seen once. Sample: memory T cells sorted from blood. The origin of the receptors is a man in his fifties in good health.

This clonotype was found a few times. The chain carries TRBV28 and TRBJ2-5, with D perhaps matching TRBD1 (6 bases). The CDR3 length is 14 residues. Trimming pared 3 bases from V and 1 base from J, leaving 9 bases between. Germline V gene sequence: CDR1 MDHEN, CDR2 SYDVKM. The CDR3 is CASSLGTFQETQYF. The CDR3 nucleotides read TGTGCCAGCAGTTTGGGGACATTCCAAGAGACCCAGTACTTC.

Remarks on this clonotype: This may be a read error: a much more frequent sequence differs by one nucleotide. CDR3 DNA sequence: TGTGCCAGCATTTACTCGATCGGGACAGGGGCCCTTGGAGATACGCAGTATTTT. It codes for CASIYSIGTGALGDTQYF. This chain uses TRBV6-2 or TRBV6-3 with TRBJ2-3; 10 nucleotides align to TRBD1. Germline CDR1 reads MNHEY; CDR2 reads SVGEGT. This CDR3 has 18 residues.

The chain combines TRBV2 with TRBJ2-3; D is unclear. The CDR3 has 11 residues. V lost 10 bases, J lost 2 bases, and 7 bases lay in between. Germline V gene lookup returns CDR1 SNHLY and CDR2 FYNNEI. CDR3 DNA: TGTGCCACAACCGACACAGATACGCAGTATTTT. Its translation is CATTDTDTQYF.

This clonotype was seen only a few times. The chain links TRBV6-2 or TRBV6-3 to TRBJ2-3; D is uncertain. Germline V gene sequence: CDR1 MNHEY, CDR2 SVGEGT. Trimming left V 4 bases short and J 5 bases short, with 13 bases between. This CDR3 is 14 amino acids long. The CDR3 DNA is TGTGCCAGCAGTTTGCGTAGAACCGGAGATACGCAGTATTTT. Protein: CASSLRRTGDTQYF.

V and J are TRBV20-1 and TRBJ1-1; D gene uncertain. The length of the CDR3 is 9 residues. Germline-derived CDR1 and CDR2 are DFQATT and SNEGSKA (reference sequence). V was pared by 4 bases and J by 3 bases, with 0 bases between. CDR3 DNA: TGCAGTGCTAACACTGAAGCTTTCTTT. This gives the protein CSANTEAFF.

At least ten counts were recorded for this clonotype. This chain connects TRBV4-2 to TRBJ2-1; D gene uncertain. CDR1 is LGHNA and CDR2 is YNFKEQ in the germline V gene. The V gene lost 6 bases and the J gene lost 5 bases, with 11 bases spanning the gap. The CDR3 is 13 residues long. The CDR3 nucleotides read TGTGCCAGCAGATCTACACCAAACAATGAGCAGTTCTTC. Translating gives CASRSTPNNEQFF.

This clonotype appeared a few times. The genes are TRBV9 and TRBJ2-1; D is possibly TRBD1 or TRBD2 (6 bases each). V lost 3 bases and J 10 bases, leaving 14 bases between the germline ends. Germline values: CDR1 SGDLS, CDR2 YYNGEE. The CDR3 runs to 13 residues. This CDR3 reads CASSGLTRGEQFF. The CDR3 nucleotides are TGTGCCAGCAGCGGGCTGACTAGGGGGGAGCAGTTCTTC.

This clonotype was seen a handful of times. This chain joins TRBV7-2 and TRBJ1-2; 7 bases are shared with TRBD1. CDR1 is SGHTA, CDR2 FQGNSA, per germline. With 6 bases clipped from V and 2 bases from J, the junction kept 3 bases outside the gene matches. This CDR3 spans 13 amino acids. The CDR3: CASRMDRNYGYTF. CDR3 DNA: TGTGCCAGCAGAATGGACAGGAACTATGGCTACACCTTC.

This clonotype was detected many times. The V and J genes are TRBV10-3 and TRBJ2-5; 7 positions match TRBD1. This CDR3 comprises 13 residues. The germline gives CDR1 ENHRY, CDR2 SYGVKD. V lost 6 bases and J lost 5; bases outside the gene matches: 6. The CDR3 loop reads CAIRPDRVETQYF. The CDR3, as DNA: TGTGCCATCAGGCCCGACAGGGTGGAGACCCAGTACTTC.